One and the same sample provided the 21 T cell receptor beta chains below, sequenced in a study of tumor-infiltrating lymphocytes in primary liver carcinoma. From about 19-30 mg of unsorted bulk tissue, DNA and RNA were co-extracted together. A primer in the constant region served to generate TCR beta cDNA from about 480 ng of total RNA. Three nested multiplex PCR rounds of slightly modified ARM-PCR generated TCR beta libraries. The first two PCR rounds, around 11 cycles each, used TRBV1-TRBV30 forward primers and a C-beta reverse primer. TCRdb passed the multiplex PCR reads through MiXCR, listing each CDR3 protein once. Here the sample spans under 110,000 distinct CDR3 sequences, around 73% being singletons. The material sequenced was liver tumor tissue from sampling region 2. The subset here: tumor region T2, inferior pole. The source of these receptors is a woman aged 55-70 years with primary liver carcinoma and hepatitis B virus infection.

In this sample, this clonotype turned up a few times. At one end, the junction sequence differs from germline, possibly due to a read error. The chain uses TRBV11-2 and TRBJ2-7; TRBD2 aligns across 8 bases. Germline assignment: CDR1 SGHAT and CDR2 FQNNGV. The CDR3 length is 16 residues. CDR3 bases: TGTGCCAGTAGCTACGGCGGGAGGATCTCGGGAAGCGAACAGTACTTC. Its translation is CASSYGGRISGSEQYF.

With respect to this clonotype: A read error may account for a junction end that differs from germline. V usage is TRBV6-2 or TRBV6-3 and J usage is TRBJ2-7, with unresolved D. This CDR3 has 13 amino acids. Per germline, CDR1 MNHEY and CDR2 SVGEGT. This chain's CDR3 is CASTYSPAYEQYF. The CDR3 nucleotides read TGTGCTAGCACTTACTCGCCCGCTTACGAGCAGTACTTC.

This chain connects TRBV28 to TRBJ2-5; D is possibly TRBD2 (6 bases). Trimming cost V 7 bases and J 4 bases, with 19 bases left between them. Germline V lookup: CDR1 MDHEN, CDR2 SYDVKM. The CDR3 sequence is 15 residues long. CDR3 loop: CASTTRLVGTETQYF. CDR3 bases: TGTGCCAGCACCACCAGACTAGTGGGAACAGAGACCCAGTACTTC.

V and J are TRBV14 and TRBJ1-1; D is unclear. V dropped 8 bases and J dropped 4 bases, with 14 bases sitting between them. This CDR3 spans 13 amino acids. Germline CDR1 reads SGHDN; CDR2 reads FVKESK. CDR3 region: CASGLGTGTEAFF. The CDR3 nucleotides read TGTGCCAGCGGCCTAGGCACGGGCACTGAAGCTTTCTTT. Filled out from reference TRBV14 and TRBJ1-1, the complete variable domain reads EAGVTQFPSHSVIEKGQTVTLRCDPISGHDNLYWYRRVMGKEIKFLLHFVKESKQDESGMPNNRFLAERTGGTYSTLKVQPAELEDSGVYFCASGLGTGTEAFFGQGTRLTVV.

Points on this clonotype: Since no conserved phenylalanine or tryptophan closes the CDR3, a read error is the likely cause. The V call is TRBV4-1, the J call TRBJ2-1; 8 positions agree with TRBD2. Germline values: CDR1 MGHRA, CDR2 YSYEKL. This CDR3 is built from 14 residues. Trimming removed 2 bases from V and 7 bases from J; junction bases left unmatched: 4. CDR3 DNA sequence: TGCGCCAGCAGCCAAACCGGGACTAGTAATGAGCAGTTCTTA. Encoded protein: CASSQTGTSNEQFL.

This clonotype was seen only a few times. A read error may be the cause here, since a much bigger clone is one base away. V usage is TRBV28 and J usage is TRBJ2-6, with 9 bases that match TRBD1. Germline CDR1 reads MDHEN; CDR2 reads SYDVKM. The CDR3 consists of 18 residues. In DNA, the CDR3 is TGTGTCAGCAGCCGCCCGGGACAGGGTATATCTGGGGCCAACGTCCTGACTTTC. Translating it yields CVSSRPGQGISGANVLTF. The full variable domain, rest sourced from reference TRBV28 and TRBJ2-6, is DVKVTQSSRYLVKRTGEKVFLECVQDMDHENMFWYRQDPGLGLRLIYFSYDVKMKEKGDIPEGYSVSREKKERFSLILESASTNQTSMYLCVSSRPGQGISGANVLTFGAGSRLTVL.

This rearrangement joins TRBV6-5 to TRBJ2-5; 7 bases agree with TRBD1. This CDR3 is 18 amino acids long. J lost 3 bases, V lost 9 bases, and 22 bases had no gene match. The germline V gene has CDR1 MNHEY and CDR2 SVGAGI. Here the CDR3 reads CASSRPPPRGGLKETQYF. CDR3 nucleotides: TGTGCCAGTAGTCGCCCCCCTCCAAGAGGGGGCTTAAAAGAGACCCAGTACTTC.

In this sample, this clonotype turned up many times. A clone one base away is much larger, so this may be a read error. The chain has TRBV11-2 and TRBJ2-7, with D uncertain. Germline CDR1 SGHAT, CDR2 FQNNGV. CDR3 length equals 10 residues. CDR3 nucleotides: TGTGCCTGCAGCCTGGGAGAGCAGTACTTC. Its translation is CACSLGEQYF.

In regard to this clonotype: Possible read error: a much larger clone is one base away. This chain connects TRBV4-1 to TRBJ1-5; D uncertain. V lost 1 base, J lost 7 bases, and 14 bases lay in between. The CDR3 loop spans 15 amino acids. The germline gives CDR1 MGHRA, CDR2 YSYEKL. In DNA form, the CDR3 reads TGCGCCAGCAGCCAAGGAGGATGTAACAGCCAGCCCCAGCATTTT. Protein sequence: CASSQGGCNSQPQHF.

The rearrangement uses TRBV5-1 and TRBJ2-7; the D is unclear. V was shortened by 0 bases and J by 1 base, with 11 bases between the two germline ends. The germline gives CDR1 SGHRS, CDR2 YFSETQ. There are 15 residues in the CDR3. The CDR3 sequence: CASSLGSQRSYEQYF. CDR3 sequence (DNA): TGCGCCAGCAGCTTGGGTTCTCAGAGATCCTACGAGCAGTACTTC.

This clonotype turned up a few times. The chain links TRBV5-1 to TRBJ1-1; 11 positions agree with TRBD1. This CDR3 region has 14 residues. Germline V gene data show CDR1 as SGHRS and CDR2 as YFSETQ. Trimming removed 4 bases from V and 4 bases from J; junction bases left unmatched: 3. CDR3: CASSPGTGGTEAFF. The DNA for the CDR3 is TGCGCCAGCAGCCCCGGGACAGGGGGCACTGAAGCTTTCTTT.

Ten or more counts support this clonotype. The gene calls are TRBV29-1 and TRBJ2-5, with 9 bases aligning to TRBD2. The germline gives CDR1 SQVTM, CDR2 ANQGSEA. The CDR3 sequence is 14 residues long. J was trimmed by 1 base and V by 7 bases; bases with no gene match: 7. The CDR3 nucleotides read TGCAGCGCCCGCGGGACTAGCCGCCAAGAGACCCAGTACTTC. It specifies CSARGTSRQETQYF.

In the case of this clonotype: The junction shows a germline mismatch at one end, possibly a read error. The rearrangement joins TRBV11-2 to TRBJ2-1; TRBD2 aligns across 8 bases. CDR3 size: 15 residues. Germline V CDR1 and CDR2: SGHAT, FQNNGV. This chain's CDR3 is CASSLGRGGYNVQFF. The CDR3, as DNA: TGTGCCAGCAGCCTTGGACGGGGGGGCTACAATGTGCAGTTCTTC.

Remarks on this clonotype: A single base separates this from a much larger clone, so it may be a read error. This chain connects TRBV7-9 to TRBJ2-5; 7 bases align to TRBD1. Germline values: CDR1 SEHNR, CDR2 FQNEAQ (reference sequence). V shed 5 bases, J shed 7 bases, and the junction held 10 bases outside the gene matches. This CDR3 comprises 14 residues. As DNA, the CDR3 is TGTGCCAGCAGCATCGGGACAGCAATCTGGACCCAGTACTTC. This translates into CASSIGTAIWTQYF.

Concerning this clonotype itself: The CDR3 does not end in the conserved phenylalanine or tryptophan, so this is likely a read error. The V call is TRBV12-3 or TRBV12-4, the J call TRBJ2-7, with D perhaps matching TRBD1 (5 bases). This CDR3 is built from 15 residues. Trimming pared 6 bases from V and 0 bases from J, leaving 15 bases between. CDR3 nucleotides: TGTGCCAGCAGCCGCGACAGCGCCCGCTCCTACGAGCAGTACTCC. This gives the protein CASSRDSARSYEQYS.

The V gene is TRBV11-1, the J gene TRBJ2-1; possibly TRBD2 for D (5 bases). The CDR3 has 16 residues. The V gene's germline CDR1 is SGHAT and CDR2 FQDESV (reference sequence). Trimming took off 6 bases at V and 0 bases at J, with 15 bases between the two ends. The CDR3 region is CASRRTRPGSYNEQFF. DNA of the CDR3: TGTGCCAGCAGGCGCACTAGACCAGGCTCCTACAATGAGCAGTTCTTC.

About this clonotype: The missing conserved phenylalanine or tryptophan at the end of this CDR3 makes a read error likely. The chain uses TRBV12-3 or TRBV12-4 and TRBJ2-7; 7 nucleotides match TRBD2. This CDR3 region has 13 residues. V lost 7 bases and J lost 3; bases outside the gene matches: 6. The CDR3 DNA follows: TGTGCCAGCAAAGCAACGGGAGGCTACGAGCAGTACTTA. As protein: CASKATGGYEQYL.

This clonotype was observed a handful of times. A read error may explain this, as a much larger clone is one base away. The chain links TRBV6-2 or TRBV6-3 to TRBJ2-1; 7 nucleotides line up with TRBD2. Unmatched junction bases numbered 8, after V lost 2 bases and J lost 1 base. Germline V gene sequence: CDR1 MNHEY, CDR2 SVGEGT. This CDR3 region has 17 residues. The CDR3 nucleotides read TGTGCCAGCAGTTACCCTGTTGGCGGGAGTTCCTACAATGAGCAGTTCTTC. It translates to CASSYPVGGSSYNEQFF.

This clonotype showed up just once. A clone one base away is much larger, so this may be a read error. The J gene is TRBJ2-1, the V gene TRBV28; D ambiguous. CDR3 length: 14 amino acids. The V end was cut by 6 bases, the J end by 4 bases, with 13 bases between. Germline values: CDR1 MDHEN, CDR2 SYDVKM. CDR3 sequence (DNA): TGTGCCAGCAGCACGACTGTTTATTACAATGAGCAGTTCTTC. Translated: CASSTTVYYNEQFF.

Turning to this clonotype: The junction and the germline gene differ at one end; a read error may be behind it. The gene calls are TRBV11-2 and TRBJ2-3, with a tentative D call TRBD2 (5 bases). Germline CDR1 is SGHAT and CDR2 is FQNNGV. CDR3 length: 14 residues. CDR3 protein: CASSLVGSTDAHYF. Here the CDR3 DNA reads TGTGCCAGCAGCCTAGTTGGGAGCACAGATGCGCACTATTTT.

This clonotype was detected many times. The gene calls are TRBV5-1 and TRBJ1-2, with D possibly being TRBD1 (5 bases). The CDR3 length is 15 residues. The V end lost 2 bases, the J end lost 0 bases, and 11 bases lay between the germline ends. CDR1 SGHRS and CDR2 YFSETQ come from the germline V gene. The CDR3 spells CASSFRDAANYGYTF. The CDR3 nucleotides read TGCGCCAGCAGCTTCCGGGACGCAGCTAACTATGGCTACACCTTC.